This is a list of T cell receptor beta chains from one sample in a study of identical twins. MiXCR, applied by TCRdb to the 5' RACE reads, yields one record per CDR3 protein. The sample includes about 660,000 distinct CDR3 sequences, more than 6.5% of them seen just once. This same sample was also part of a study on yellow fever vaccine responses in identical twins.

Sequencing was done on a sample of PBMCs. The source is a woman between 18 and 29 years old in good health. CDR3s include the opening cysteine and the closing phenylalanine or tryptophan. The order of the fields is D gene, clone size, V gene, J gene, CDR3 protein, CDR3 DNA. A D gene is named only where the DNA matches it firmly. Size values are once, few and many counts, or a class for expanded clones, and some rows have none.

>-|-|TRBV2|TRBJ2-7
CASSADNYEQYF
TGTGCCAGCAGTGCGGACAATTACGAGCAGTACTTC
>TRBD2|-|TRBV6-2/TRBV6-3|TRBJ2-1
CASSYNRRLAGAGSYNEQFF
TGTGCCAGCAGTTACAATCGCCGTCTAGCGGGAGCGGGCTCCTACAATGAGCAGTTCTTC
>-|-|TRBV9|TRBJ2-3
CASSAGQSSSTDTQYF
TGTGCCAGCAGCGCTGGACAGTCCTCTAGCACAGATACGCAGTATTTT
>-|many|TRBV5-1|TRBJ2-1
CASSLAQPGNEQFF
TGCGCCAGCAGCTTGGCGCAGCCTGGCAATGAGCAGTTCTTC
>-|few|TRBV2|TRBJ1-6
CASSDPGNSPLHF
TGTGCCAGCAGTGACCCGGGTAATTCACCCCTCCACTTT
>TRBD2|-|TRBV2|TRBJ2-3
CASSSQGLATDTQYF
TGTGCCAGCAGTTCCCAAGGACTAGCCACAGATACGCAGTATTTT
>-|-|TRBV7-9|TRBJ2-1
CASSLWMGEQAHEQFF
TGTGCCAGCAGCTTATGGATGGGAGAGCAGGCCCATGAGCAGTTCTTC
>-|few|TRBV6-5|TRBJ1-2
CASSYSTGHYGYTF
TGTGCCAGCAGTTACTCGACGGGGCACTATGGCTACACCTTC
>TRBD1|many|TRBV12-3/TRBV12-4|TRBJ2-3
CASSLGTAFLIPDTQYF
TGTGCCAGCAGCCTCGGGACAGCTTTTCTTATTCCAGATACGCAGTATTTT
>TRBD1|-|TRBV18|TRBJ1-4
CASSPRTGEAEKLFF
TGTGCCAGCTCACCCCGGACAGGGGAGGCTGAAAAACTGTTTTTT
>-|many|TRBV3-1|TRBJ1-2
CASSRGPNYGYTF
TGTGCCAGCAGCCGGGGACCTAACTATGGCTACACCTTC
>-|few|TRBV4-3|TRBJ2-7
CASSQGSVSYEQYF
TGCGCCAGCAGCCAAGGGTCCGTCTCCTACGAGCAGTACTTC
>-|-|TRBV19|TRBJ2-2
CASHGGGRTGELFF
TGTGCCAGTCATGGAGGGGGCCGGACCGGGGAGCTGTTTTTT
>TRBD2|-|TRBV20-1|TRBJ2-7
CSAQTSGSNEQYF
TGCAGTGCGCAGACTAGCGGGAGCAACGAGCAGTACTTC
>-|few|TRBV6-1|TRBJ2-5
CASTQREGGKTQYF
TGTGCCAGCACCCAAAGGGAGGGGGGAAAGACCCAGTACTTC
>-|few|TRBV29-1|TRBJ1-3
CSVADTSGNTIYF
TGCAGCGTTGCGGACACCTCTGGAAACACCATATATTTT
>-|-|TRBV2|TRBJ2-1
CASSVGLVDEQFF
TGTGCCAGCAGTGTAGGTCTAGTTGATGAGCAGTTCTTC
>TRBD1|few|TRBV9|TRBJ2-1
CASSVAGTGAHNEQFF
TGTGCCAGCAGCGTAGCTGGCACAGGGGCACACAATGAGCAGTTCTTC
>-|-|TRBV7-2|TRBJ2-7
CASSTWTRTYEQYF
TGTGCCAGCAGCACCTGGACCCGGACCTACGAGCAGTACTTC
>TRBD1|-|TRBV27|TRBJ2-7
CASSQQGALYEQYF
TGTGCCAGCAGTCAACAGGGGGCGCTCTACGAGCAGTACTTC
>TRBD1|many|TRBV12-3/TRBV12-4|TRBJ2-1
CASSAGGRMQFF
TGTGCCAGCAGTGCAGGGGGCAGGATGCAGTTCTTC
>TRBD1|-|TRBV4-3|TRBJ1-4
CASSLDRGKNEKLFF
TGCGCCAGCAGCCTCGACAGGGGCAAAAATGAAAAACTGTTTTTT
>-|few|TRBV20-1|TRBJ2-3
CSARSGADTQYF
TGCAGTGCTAGGAGTGGTGCAGATACGCAGTATTTT
>-|-|TRBV20-1|TRBJ2-2
CSARGQLRTGELFF
TGCAGTGCTAGAGGTCAACTCAGAACCGGGGAGCTGTTTTTT
>TRBD2|few|TRBV2|TRBJ2-7
CASSESSGRGYEQYF
TGTGCCAGCAGTGAGTCTAGCGGGAGAGGGTACGAGCAGTACTTC
>-|-|TRBV30|TRBJ2-3
CAWNNGGLPSTDTQYF
TGTGCCTGGAACAACGGAGGATTGCCTAGCACAGATACGCAGTATTTT
>TRBD1|few|TRBV7-6|TRBJ2-7
CASSAPAGGYEQYF
TGTGCCAGCAGCGCCCCGGCAGGGGGTTACGAGCAGTACTTC
>-|many|TRBV4-3|TRBJ2-7
CASSPGDGSYEQYF
TGCGCCAGCAGCCCCGGCGATGGGTCCTACGAGCAGTACTTC
>TRBD2|few|TRBV5-1|TRBJ2-5
CASSLGLAGRQETQYF
TGCGCCAGCAGCTTGGGACTAGCGGGTAGGCAAGAGACCCAGTACTTC
>TRBD2|few|TRBV14|TRBJ2-7
CASSQLAGLRSYEQYF
TGTGCCAGCAGCCAATTAGCGGGACTCCGTTCCTACGAGCAGTACTTC
>-|-|TRBV12-3/TRBV12-4|TRBJ2-5
CASSPARSHSQETQYF
TGTGCCAGCAGCCCGGCGCGGTCCCACAGCCAAGAGACCCAGTACTTC
>TRBD1|few|TRBV11-2|TRBJ2-3
CASSPQTGKDTQYF
TGTGCCAGCAGCCCCCAGACAGGGAAGGATACGCAGTATTTT
>-|-|TRBV3-1|TRBJ2-7
CASSQNTAGSREQYF
TGTGCCAGCAGCCAAAACACCGCCGGTTCGCGCGAGCAGTACTTC
>-|few|TRBV18|TRBJ1-1
CASSPDRYTEAFF
TGTGCCAGCTCACCAGACAGGTACACTGAAGCTTTCTTT
>TRBD1|-|TRBV20-1|TRBJ1-2
CSARDFAQGGGYTF
TGCAGTGCTAGAGATTTTGCGCAGGGGGGCGGCTACACCTTC
>-|-|TRBV5-1|TRBJ2-7
CASSLAASLEQYF
TGCGCCAGCAGCTTGGCCGCCAGCCTGGAGCAGTACTTC
>TRBD1|few|TRBV12-3/TRBV12-4|TRBJ2-3
CASSQQGASTDTQYF
TGTGCCAGCAGTCAACAGGGGGCTAGCACAGATACGCAGTATTTT
>-|few|TRBV20-1|TRBJ1-4
CSARVEGLNEKLFF
TGCAGTGCTAGAGTGGAGGGGTTGAATGAAAAACTGTTTTTT
>TRBD2|many|TRBV29-1|TRBJ2-2
CSAWTSGILTGELFF
TGCAGCGCTTGGACTAGCGGGATATTAACCGGGGAGCTGTTTTTT
>TRBD1|few|TRBV25-1|TRBJ1-5
CASSETGFNQPQHF
TGTGCCAGCAGTGAGACAGGGTTTAATCAGCCCCAGCATTTT
>-|few|TRBV13|TRBJ1-1
CASSGTSSYTEAFF
TGTGCCAGCAGCGGGACGTCCAGCTACACTGAAGCTTTCTTT
>TRBD1|few|TRBV5-1|TRBJ1-1
CASSQQGVNTEAFF
TGCGCCAGCAGCCAACAGGGGGTTAACACTGAAGCTTTCTTT
>-|few|TRBV28|TRBJ2-7
CAIQPPRRDEQYF
TGTGCCATCCAACCCCCCCGACGGGACGAGCAGTACTTC
>-|-|TRBV29-1|TRBJ2-1
CSVDSVGISYNEQFF
TGCAGCGTTGATAGCGTGGGGATTTCCTACAATGAGCAGTTCTTC
>TRBD2|-|TRBV6-2/TRBV6-3|TRBJ2-1
CASSYSIAGVPEQFF
TGTGCCAGCAGTTACAGTATAGCGGGAGTGCCTGAGCAGTTCTTC
>TRBD1|-|TRBV20-1|TRBJ2-5
CSASQTDRGRETQYF
TGCAGTGCTAGTCAGACGGACAGGGGTCGGGAGACCCAGTACTTC
>TRBD2|-|TRBV12-3/TRBV12-4|TRBJ2-5
CASSFRRDTSEETQYF
TGTGCCAGCAGTTTTAGGAGGGATACTAGCGAAGAGACCCAGTACTTC
>-|many|TRBV6-6|TRBJ2-5
CASGANLGTQYF
TGTGCCAGCGGAGCGAACCTGGGGACCCAGTACTTC
>TRBD2|-|TRBV20-1|TRBJ2-1
CSARGTSGRADEQFF
TGCAGTGCTAGGGGGACTAGCGGGAGGGCTGATGAGCAGTTCTTC
>-|-|TRBV15|TRBJ2-3
CATSRDMGGPRTQYF
TGTGCCACCAGCAGAGATATGGGGGGACCACGTACGCAGTATTTT
>-|many|TRBV12-3/TRBV12-4|TRBJ2-1
CASSLGEQFF
TGTGCCAGCAGTTTGGGGGAGCAGTTCTTC
>-|-|TRBV5-6|TRBJ2-7
CARSAGLPCYEQYF
TGTGCCAGGAGCGCGGGACTCCCCTGCTACGAGCAGTACTTC
>TRBD2|few|TRBV6-2/TRBV6-3|TRBJ2-7
CASSYGQRGARNSYEQYF
TGTGCCAGCAGTTACGGGCAGCGGGGGGCTAGAAACTCCTACGAGCAGTACTTC
>-|few|TRBV28|TRBJ2-3
CASGLAGANTDTQYF
TGTGCCAGCGGGCTGGCGGGGGCCAACACAGATACGCAGTATTTT
>-|many|TRBV20-1|TRBJ2-7
CSPGSPYEQYF
TGCAGCCCGGGATCCCCCTACGAGCAGTACTTC
>-|few|TRBV9|TRBJ1-2
CASSVSGQRYGYTF
TGTGCCAGCAGCGTTTCCGGACAACGCTATGGCTACACCTTC
>-|few|TRBV6-2/TRBV6-3|TRBJ1-1
CASRPPGPEAFF
TGTGCCAGCAGGCCCCCGGGCCCTGAAGCTTTCTTT